This is a list of T cell receptor beta chains from one sample in a study of control samples from healthy donors and cancer patients. The protocol was immunoSEQ multiplex PCR, while the TCRdb copy is restricted to in-frame clones and leaves out a portion. The sample consists of about 160,000 clones, approximately 94% of them appearing once. Sequencing was carried out using PBMCs. Receptor source: a man aged 55-75 years with colorectal cancer. CDR3s include the opening cysteine and the closing phenylalanine or tryptophan. Fields, in order: J gene, clone size, D gene, V gene, CDR3 DNA, CDR3 protein. A D gene is named only where the DNA matches it firmly. Expanded clones are given a class, and other clones once, few, many or no size at all.

>TRBJ1-2|once|.|TRBV6-2/TRBV6-3
TGTGCCAGCAGTTTCCCCGTGAGAAAACACTATGGCTACACCTTC
CASSFPVRKHYGYTF
>TRBJ2-7|.|.|TRBV20-1
TGCAGTGCCAAACTCAGGGATGTGCAGTACTTC
CSAKLRDVQYF
>TRBJ2-1|.|.|TRBV27
TGTGCCAGCAGTTTTCGGACACCGCCCTACAATGAGCAGTTCTTC
CASSFRTPPYNEQFF
>TRBJ2-7|.|TRBD1|TRBV5-1
TGCGCCAGCAGCTCGGGAGGACAGGGGCCAGCGCAGTACTTC
CASSSGGQGPAQYF
>TRBJ2-1|.|TRBD1|TRBV5-1
TGCGCCAGCAGCTTTTTGACCGGGACAGGGCCCTACAATGAGCAGTTCTTC
CASSFLTGTGPYNEQFF
>TRBJ2-5|.|.|TRBV6-1
TGTGCCAGCAGTGAAGGGTCCCGACCTGAGACCCAGTACTTC
CASSEGSRPETQYF
>TRBJ2-1|.|.|TRBV5-4
TGTGCCAGCAGCGAATATTCGGGAGCCGCTTACAATGAGCAGTTCTTC
CASSEYSGAAYNEQFF
>TRBJ2-5|.|TRBD2|TRBV5-3
TGTGCCAGAAGCTTGGCGGGGCTAGCGGGGGGGCGGCAAGAGACCCAGTACTTC
CARSLAGLAGGRQETQYF
>TRBJ2-2|.|.|TRBV30
TGTGCCTGGAGTCGGGGTGATCGTACCGGGGAGCTGTTTTTT
CAWSRGDRTGELFF
>TRBJ2-3|.|.|TRBV5-4
TGTGCCAGCAGCTCGAAGGGACCGCTTGATACGCAGTATTTT
CASSSKGPLDTQYF
>TRBJ2-3|.|TRBD1|TRBV6-6
TGTGCCAGCAGTTACGGAACAGGGGGATTGGATACGCAGTATTTT
CASSYGTGGLDTQYF
>TRBJ1-3|.|.|TRBV5-1
TGCGCCAGCAGCTTAGCTGGACCGCAAGGGGGAAACACCATATATTTT
CASSLAGPQGGNTIYF
>TRBJ1-2|.|.|TRBV7-2
TGTGCCAGCAGCGGGCGTGGGGGCAGGCACCTTCTTAGCTATGGCTACACCTTC
CASSGRGGRHLLSYGYTF
>TRBJ2-7|.|.|TRBV28
TGTGCCAGCAGTTTAGGGGTTTACGAGCAGTACTTC
CASSLGVYEQYF
>TRBJ1-6|.|.|TRBV9
TGTGCCAGCAGCGTAGGGGACCTTAATTCACCCCTCCACTTT
CASSVGDLNSPLHF
>TRBJ2-3|.|TRBD2|TRBV4-3
TGCGCCAGCAGCCAAGAAGGGCGGGGGGGGATAGATACGCAGTATTTT
CASSQEGRGGIDTQYF
>TRBJ1-1|.|.|TRBV11-1
TGTGCCAGCAGCTCCCCTTCGAGAGGCATGAACACTGAAGCTTTCTTT
CASSSPSRGMNTEAFF
>TRBJ2-6|.|TRBD1|TRBV5-4
TGTGCCAGCAGACCGGACAGGGCTGGGGCCAACGTCCTGACTTTC
CASRPDRAGANVLTF
>TRBJ2-2|.|.|TRBV11-2
TGTGCCAGCAGCTTGTCAAGGGGAAGGATAGTCGGGGAGCTGTTTTTT
CASSLSRGRIVGELFF
>TRBJ1-2|.|.|TRBV7-9
TGTGCCGGCCGGGAGGAGGGTGTGCATGGCTACACCTTC
CAGREEGVHGYTF
>TRBJ1-3|.|.|TRBV6-1
TGTGCCAGCAGTGAAGCGGGGGGTTCTGGAAACACCATATATTTT
CASSEAGGSGNTIYF
>TRBJ1-5|.|.|TRBV12-3/TRBV12-4
TGTGCCAGCAGTTTACTCTCCAATCAGCCCCAGCATTTT
CASSLLSNQPQHF
>TRBJ1-1|.|.|TRBV2
TGTGCCAGCTGTACACGCGACGGCGGCACTGAAGCTTTCTTT
CASCTRDGGTEAFF
>TRBJ2-2|.|TRBD2|TRBV2
TGTGCCAGCAGGAAGGGACTAGCGGGCGGGGAGCTGTTTTTT
CASRKGLAGGELFF
>TRBJ1-3|.|.|TRBV3-1/TRBV3-2
TGTGCCAGCAGTCCAGAAAACTCTGGAAACACCATATATTTT
CASSPENSGNTIYF
>TRBJ2-1|.|TRBD1|TRBV7-2
TGTGCCAGCAGCTCTGGGGACAGGGGATTCAATGAGCAGTTCTTC
CASSSGDRGFNEQFF
>TRBJ1-5|.|.|TRBV6-6
TGTGCCAGCAGTCAAAGGGCCCAAGACGATCAGCCCCAGCATTTT
CASSQRAQDDQPQHF
>TRBJ1-2|.|.|TRBV18
TGTGCCAGCTCACAACTACAGGGTAACTATGGCTACACCTTC
CASSQLQGNYGYTF
>TRBJ1-4|.|TRBD1|TRBV11-2
TGTGCCAGCAGCCGCGCGGACAGGGAGGGAGAAAAACTGTTTTTT
CASSRADREGEKLFF
>TRBJ2-2|once|.|TRBV6-6
TGTGCCAGCAGTTACACGTTGTGGGCCGGGGAGCTGTTTTTT
CASSYTLWAGELFF
>TRBJ2-6|.|.|TRBV27
TGTGCCAGCAGTTTTCGCGGGACCGTCATGGGCTCTGGGGCCAACGTCCTGACTTTC
CASSFRGTVMGSGANVLTF
>TRBJ2-2|.|.|TRBV4-3
TGCGCCAGCAGCGAAAGATTAGGACTGAACACCGGGGAGCTGTTTTTT
CASSERLGLNTGELFF
>TRBJ2-3|.|TRBD1|TRBV3-1/TRBV3-2
TGTGCCAGTAGACAGGGGGCTGAAGATACGCAGTATTTT
CASRQGAEDTQYF
>TRBJ1-2|once|.|TRBV7-2
TGTGCCAGCAGCCCCCAGGCAGCCAACTATGGCTACACCTTC
CASSPQAANYGYTF
>TRBJ2-7|.|.|TRBV28
TGTGCCAGCACTCTGACAGGACACTCCTACGAGCAGTACTTC
CASTLTGHSYEQYF
>TRBJ1-2|few|.|TRBV7-9
TGTGCCAGCAGCCCAACAGGGAACTATGGCTACACCTTC
CASSPTGNYGYTF
>TRBJ2-2|.|TRBD2|TRBV2
TGTGCCAGCAGTTTCACTAGCGGGGGCCTTACAACCGGGGAGCTGTTTTTT
CASSFTSGGLTTGELFF
>TRBJ1-2|once|.|TRBV5-6
TGTGCCAGCAGCCCGGGTGGGAACTATGGCTACACCTTC
CASSPGGNYGYTF
>TRBJ1-2|.|TRBD1|TRBV6-1
TGTGCCAGCAGTGAAGCGATAGGGACAGGGGGCTTTGGCTACACCTTC
CASSEAIGTGGFGYTF
>TRBJ2-3|.|TRBD1|TRBV4-1
TGCGCCAGCAGCCTTCGACAGGGGACGCAGTATTTT
CASSLRQGTQYF
>TRBJ1-2|.|.|TRBV6-5
TGTGCCGGCAGTTACGAAGGTTCCTATGGCTACACCTTC
CAGSYEGSYGYTF
>TRBJ2-2|.|.|TRBV27
TGTGCCAGCAGGGGCAGGTTCGACACCGGGGAGCTGTTTTTT
CASRGRFDTGELFF
>TRBJ2-7|.|TRBD1|TRBV7-9
TGTGCCAGCAGCAAGGGGACAGGGGGCTACGAGCAGTACTTC
CASSKGTGGYEQYF
>TRBJ2-7|.|.|TRBV21-1
TGTGCCAGCAGCAAAGGCCCAAGGGGACAGGGTAACGACGAGCAGTACTTC
CASSKGPRGQGNDEQYF
>TRBJ1-4|.|.|TRBV3-1/TRBV3-2
TGTGCCAGCAGCCAACGAGGGGCCAAAGAAAAACTGTTTTTT
CASSQRGAKEKLFF
>TRBJ2-5|.|.|TRBV30
TGTGCCTGGAGTCCCGGACCGATCCAAGAGACCCAGTACTTC
CAWSPGPIQETQYF
>TRBJ1-1|.|.|TRBV6-2/TRBV6-3
TGTGCCAGCAGTTACCGAGACAGTGAGAACACTGAAGCTTTCTTT
CASSYRDSENTEAFF
>TRBJ2-7|.|.|TRBV5-1
TGCGCCAGCAGCCCGGGACACAACTACGAGCAGTACTTC
CASSPGHNYEQYF
>TRBJ1-2|once|.|TRBV3-1/TRBV3-2
TGTGCCAGCAGCCAAGCAGGAGCTAACTATGGCTACACCTTC
CASSQAGANYGYTF
>TRBJ1-4|.|.|TRBV30
TGTGCCTCAAACCGGGAGTCAACTAATGAAAAACTGTTTTTT
CASNRESTNEKLFF
>TRBJ2-4|.|.|TRBV9
TGTGCCAGCAGCGGAGGGGAAGGGAACATTCAGTACTTC
CASSGGEGNIQYF
>TRBJ2-5|once|.|TRBV19
TGTGCCAGTAGTAAAGACAGTTTCCAGACCCAGTACTTC
CASSKDSFQTQYF
>TRBJ2-5|once|.|TRBV9
TGTGCCAGCAGCGCCGGATCGGGTACTCAAGAGACCCAGTACTTC
CASSAGSGTQETQYF
>TRBJ2-6|.|.|TRBV19
TGTGCCAGTAGTATTAGGGGAAACTCTGGGGCCAACGTCCTGACTTTC
CASSIRGNSGANVLTF
>TRBJ2-1|.|.|TRBV4-1
TGCGCCAGCAGCCAAGTTCAGGGTGGGTCCTACAATGAGCAGTTCTTC
CASSQVQGGSYNEQFF
>TRBJ2-3|.|TRBD2|TRBV7-9
TGTGCCAGCAGCAGGGGACTAGCGGGGGAACTCACAGATACGCAGTATTTT
CASSRGLAGELTDTQYF
>TRBJ1-4|.|TRBD1|TRBV28
TGTGCCAGCAGTGTACCACAGGGGGCCTCTGAAAAACTGTTTTTT
CASSVPQGASEKLFF
>TRBJ1-2|.|.|TRBV7-9
TGTGCCAGCAGCTTAGGGGGCCAAGACACCGGGCACACCTTC
CASSLGGQDTGHTF
>TRBJ2-2|once|.|TRBV6-2/TRBV6-3
TGTGCCAGCAGTTACTCGGTAGACAGGAGGAACACCGGGGAGCTGTTTTTT
CASSYSVDRRNTGELFF
>TRBJ1-1|.|.|TRBV30
TGTGCCTGGGGGACATGGAGGACTGAAGCTTTCTTT
CAWGTWRTEAFF